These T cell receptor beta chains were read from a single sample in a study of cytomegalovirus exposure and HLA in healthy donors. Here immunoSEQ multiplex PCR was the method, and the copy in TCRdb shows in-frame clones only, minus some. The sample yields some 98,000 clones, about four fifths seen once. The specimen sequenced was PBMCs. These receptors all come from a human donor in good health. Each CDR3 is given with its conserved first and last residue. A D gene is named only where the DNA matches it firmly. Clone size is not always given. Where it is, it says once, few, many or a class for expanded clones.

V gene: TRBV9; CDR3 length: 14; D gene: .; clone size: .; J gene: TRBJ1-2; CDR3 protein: CASSLPGLNYGYTF
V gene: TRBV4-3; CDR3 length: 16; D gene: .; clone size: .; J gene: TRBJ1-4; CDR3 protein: CASSQETGRGKEKLFF
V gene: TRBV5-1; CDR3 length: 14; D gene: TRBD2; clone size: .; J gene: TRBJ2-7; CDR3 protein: CASSLLAGGGEQYF
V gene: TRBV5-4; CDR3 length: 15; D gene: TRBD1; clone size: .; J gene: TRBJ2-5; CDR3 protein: CASSWGQGARETQYF
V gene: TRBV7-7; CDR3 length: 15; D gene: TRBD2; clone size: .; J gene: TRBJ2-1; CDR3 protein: CASSLGTSSSDEQFF
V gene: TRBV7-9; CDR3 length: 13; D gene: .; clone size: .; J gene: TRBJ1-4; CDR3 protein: CASSLAYGEKLFF
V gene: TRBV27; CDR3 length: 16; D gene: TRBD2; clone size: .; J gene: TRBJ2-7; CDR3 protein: CASRQPGLAAPSEQYF
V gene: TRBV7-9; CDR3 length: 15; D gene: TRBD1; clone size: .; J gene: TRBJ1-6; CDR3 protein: CASSGSQGNNSPLHF
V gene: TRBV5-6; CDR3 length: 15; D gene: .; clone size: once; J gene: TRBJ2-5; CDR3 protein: CASSLPAAPQETQYF
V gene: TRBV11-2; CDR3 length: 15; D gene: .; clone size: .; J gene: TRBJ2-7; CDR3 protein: CASSLEGHSSYEQYF
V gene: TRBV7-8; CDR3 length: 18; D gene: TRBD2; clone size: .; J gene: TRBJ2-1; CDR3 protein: CASSLAMLAGRGGNEQFF
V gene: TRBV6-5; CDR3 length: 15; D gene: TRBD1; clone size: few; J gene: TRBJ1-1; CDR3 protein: CASIDRGYQNTEAFF
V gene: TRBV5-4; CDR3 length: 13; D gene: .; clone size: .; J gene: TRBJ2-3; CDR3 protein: CASSSPSTDTQYF
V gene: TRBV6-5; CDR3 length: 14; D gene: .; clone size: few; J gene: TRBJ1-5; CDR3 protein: CATSDAGLNQPQHF
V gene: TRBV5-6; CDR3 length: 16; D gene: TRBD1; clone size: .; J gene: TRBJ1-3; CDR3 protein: CASSGSDRDTGNTIYF
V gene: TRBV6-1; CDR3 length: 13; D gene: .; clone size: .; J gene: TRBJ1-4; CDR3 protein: CASSATAAEKLFF
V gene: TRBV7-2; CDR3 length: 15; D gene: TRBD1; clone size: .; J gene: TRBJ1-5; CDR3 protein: CASSLTGQGGQPQHF
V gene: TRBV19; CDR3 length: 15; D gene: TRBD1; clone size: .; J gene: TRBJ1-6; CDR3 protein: CASSTPGQVNSPLHF
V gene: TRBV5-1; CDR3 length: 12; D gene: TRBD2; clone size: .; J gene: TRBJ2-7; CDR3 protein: CASAGTRREQYF
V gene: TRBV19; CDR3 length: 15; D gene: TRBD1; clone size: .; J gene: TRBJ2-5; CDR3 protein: CASSIETGGRETQYF
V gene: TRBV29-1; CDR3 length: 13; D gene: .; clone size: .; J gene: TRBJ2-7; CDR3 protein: CSASTGQGYEQYF
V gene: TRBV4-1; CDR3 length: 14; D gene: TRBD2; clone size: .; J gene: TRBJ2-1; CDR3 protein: CASRSIPSGSSQFF
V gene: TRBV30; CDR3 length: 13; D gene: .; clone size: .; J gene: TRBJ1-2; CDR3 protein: CAWFSGSFYGYTF
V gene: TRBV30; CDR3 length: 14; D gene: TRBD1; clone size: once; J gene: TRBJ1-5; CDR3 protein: CAWRPGQGFQPQHF
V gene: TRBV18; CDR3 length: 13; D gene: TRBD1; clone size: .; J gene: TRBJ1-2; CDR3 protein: CASSPGQGPGYTF
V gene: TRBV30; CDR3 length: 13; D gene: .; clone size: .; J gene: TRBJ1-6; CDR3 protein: CAWSAHPGSPLHF
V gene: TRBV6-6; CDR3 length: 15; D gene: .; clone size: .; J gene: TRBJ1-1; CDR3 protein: CASSHPGGMNTEAFF
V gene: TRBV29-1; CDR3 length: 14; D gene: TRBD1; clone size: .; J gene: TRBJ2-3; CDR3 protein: CSVGRTGGTDTQYF
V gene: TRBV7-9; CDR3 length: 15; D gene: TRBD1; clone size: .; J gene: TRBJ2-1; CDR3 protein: CASSLADRDDNEQFF
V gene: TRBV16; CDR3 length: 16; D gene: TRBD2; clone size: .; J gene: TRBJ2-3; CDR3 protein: CASSHNSGSPTDTQYF
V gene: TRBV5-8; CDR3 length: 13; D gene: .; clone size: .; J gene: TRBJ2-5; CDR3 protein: CASSTMSAETQYF
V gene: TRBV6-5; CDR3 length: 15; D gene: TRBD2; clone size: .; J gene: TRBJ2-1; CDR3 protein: CASSYSAGGPGEQFF
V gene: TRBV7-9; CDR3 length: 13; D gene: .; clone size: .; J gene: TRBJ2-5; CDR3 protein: CASSSTSGKGQYF
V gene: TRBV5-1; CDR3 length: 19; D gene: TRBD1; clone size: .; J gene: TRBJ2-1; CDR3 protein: CASSPMTGTVLWGLNEQFF
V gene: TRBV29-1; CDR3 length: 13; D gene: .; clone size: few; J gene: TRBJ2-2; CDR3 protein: CSAPGLNTGELFF
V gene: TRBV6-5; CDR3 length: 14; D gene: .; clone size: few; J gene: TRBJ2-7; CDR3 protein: CASRTQGTSYEQYF
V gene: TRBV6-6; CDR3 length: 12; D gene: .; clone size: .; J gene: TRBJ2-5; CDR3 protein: CASSGQFETQYF
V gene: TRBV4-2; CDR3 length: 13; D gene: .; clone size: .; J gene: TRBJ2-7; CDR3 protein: CASSQSSGTYQYF
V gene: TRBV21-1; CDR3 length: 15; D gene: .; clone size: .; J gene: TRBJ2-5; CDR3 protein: CASVTDTEAQETQYF
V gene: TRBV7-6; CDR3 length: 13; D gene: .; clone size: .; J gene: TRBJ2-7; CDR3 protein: CASSLAHEGEQYF
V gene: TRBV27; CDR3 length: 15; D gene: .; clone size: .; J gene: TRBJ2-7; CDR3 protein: CASSSTARLEYEQYF
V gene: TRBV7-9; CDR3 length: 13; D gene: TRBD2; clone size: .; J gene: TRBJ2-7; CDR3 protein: CASSSGLAYEQYF
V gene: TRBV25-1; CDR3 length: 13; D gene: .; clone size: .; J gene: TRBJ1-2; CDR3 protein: CASSLDLGKGYTF
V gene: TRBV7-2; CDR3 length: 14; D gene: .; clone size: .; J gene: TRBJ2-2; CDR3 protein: CARDGANPTGELFF
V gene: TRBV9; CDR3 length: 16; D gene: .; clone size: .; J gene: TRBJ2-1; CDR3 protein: CASSVRVFEGRDEQFF
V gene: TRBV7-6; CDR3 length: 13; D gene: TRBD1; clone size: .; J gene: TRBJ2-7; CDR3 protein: CASSLDRGYEQYF
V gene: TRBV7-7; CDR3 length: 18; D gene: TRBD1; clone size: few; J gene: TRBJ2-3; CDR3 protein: CASSPPIEGARSTDTQYF